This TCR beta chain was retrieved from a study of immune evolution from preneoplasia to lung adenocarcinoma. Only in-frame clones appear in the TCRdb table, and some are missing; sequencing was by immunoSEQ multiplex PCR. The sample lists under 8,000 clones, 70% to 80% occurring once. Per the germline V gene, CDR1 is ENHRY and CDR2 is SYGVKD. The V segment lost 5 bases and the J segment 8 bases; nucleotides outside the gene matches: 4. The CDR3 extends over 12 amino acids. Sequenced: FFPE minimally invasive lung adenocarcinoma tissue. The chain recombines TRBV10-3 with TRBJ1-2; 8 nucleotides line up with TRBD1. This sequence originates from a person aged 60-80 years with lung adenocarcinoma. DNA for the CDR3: TGTGCCATCAGTACGGGACAGGAGGGCTACACCTTC. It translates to CAISTGQEGYTF.